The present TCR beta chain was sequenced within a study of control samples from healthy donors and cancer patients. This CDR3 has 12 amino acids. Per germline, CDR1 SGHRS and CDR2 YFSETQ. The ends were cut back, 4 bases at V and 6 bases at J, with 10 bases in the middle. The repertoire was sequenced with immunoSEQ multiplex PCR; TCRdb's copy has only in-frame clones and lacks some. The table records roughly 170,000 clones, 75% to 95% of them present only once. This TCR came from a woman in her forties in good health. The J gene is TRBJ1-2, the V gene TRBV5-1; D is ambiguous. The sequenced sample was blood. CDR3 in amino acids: CASSPGGDGYTF. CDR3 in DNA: TGCGCCAGCAGCCCCGGCGGAGATGGCTACACCTTC. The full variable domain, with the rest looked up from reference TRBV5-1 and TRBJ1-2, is KAGVTQTPRYLIKTRGQQVTLSCSPISGHRSVSWYQQTPGQGLQFLFEYFSETQRNKGNFPGRFSGRQFSNSRSEMNVSTLELGDSALYLCASSPGGDGYTFGSGTRLTVV.